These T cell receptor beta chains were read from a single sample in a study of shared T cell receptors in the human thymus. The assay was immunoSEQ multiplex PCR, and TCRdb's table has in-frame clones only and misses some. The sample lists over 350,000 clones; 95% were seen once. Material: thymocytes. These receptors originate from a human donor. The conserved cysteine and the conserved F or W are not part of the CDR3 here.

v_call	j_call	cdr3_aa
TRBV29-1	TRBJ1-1	SVEDLEAF
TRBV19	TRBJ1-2	ASSMRGRGPSNYGYT
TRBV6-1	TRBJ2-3	ASRHRGGTDTQY
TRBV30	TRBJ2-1	AWSVLRVGSGTVATGNEQF
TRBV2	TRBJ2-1	ASKTSGRTTNEQF
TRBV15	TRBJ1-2	ATSGPGPRFGYGYT
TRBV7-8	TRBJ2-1	ASSLGEVGQAKSSYNEQF
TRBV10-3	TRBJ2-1	AISEQPGTSDNEQF
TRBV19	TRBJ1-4	ASSIGDDSLVMKKLF
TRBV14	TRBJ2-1	ASRRTTSGRFNEQF
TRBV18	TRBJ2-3	ASSPRAPLRTSTDTQY
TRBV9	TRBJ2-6	ASSVARAGANVLT
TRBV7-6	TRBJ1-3	ASSLTGFPGNTIY
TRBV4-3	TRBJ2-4	ASSQDSSRSGAKNIQY
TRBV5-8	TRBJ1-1	ASSLGGPGTEAF
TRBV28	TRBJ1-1	ASNGGSTEAF
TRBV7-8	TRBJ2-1	ASSSPPRSGSYYNEQF
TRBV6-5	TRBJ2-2	ASDSRGRYGGELF
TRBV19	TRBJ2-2	ASSIRRGNTGELF
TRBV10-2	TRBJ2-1	ASSQTKRNEQF
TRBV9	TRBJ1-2	ASSVATAGYT
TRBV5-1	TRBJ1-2	ASSLEPRGRPYGYT
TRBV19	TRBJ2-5	ASSPGGPTGGETQY
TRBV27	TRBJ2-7	ASDKGTSRYPRSNEQY
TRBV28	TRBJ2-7	ASSRPRQKIGEQY
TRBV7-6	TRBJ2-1	ASSLLTGDGNEQF
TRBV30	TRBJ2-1	AWSGRYNEQF
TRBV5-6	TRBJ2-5	ASSSGLAGEGGETQY
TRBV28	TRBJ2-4	ASSSPGRGKNIQY
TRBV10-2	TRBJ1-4	ASWGGEKLF
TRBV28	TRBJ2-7	ASSCSGLAECSYEQY
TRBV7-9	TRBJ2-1	ASSLAPGLAASYNEQF
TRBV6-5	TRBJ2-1	ASRGTSGRRNEQF
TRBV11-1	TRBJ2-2	ASNDRGRGPNTGELF
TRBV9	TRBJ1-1	ASSPGALGTEAF
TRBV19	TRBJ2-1	ASSIVPGLSYNEQF
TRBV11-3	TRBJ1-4	ASSCCLGDNEKLF
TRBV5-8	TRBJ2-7	ASSNGQGPSYEQY
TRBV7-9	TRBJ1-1	ASRPGTGGLDTEAF
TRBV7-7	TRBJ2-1	ASSLSVYGSRPGSSYNEQF
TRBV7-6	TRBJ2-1	ASSLGPVTGCDEQF
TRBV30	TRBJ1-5	AWSPWTSKDSQPQH
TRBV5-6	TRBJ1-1	ASSSTRGDRENTEAF
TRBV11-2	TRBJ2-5	ASSTPLQETQY
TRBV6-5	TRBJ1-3	ASSYSIRENTIY
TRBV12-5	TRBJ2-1	ASGLVDPNEQF
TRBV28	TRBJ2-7	ASTSQCWTDTYEQY
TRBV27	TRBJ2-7	ASRMKGVPFEQY
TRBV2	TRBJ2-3	ASSEITSGRTTDTQY
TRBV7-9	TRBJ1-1	ASSLWGRVVENTEAF
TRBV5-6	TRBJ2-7	ASSLGGYYEQY
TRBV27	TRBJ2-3	ASSLGQVSNTQY
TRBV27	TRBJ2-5	ASSPTPRLAGGPVVEETQY
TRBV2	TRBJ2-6	ASSPRRPTGRGANVLT
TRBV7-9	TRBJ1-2	ASSLGRTAYGYT